Listed below are T cell receptor beta chains from one sample, sequenced in a study of identical twins. TCRdb passed the 5' RACE reads through MiXCR, listing each CDR3 protein once. The sample lists 250,000 to 350,000 distinct CDR3 sequences; more than 6.5% were seen once. The same data also contributed to another study, on yellow fever vaccine responses in identical twins.

The sequenced material came from memory (CD45RO+) T cells sorted from blood. These TCRs come from a woman aged 18-29 years in good health. Both conserved end residues are part of each CDR3. D genes are given only for firm matches. Only part of the rows carry a size: once, few, many, or a class if the clone is expanded.

J gene: TRBJ2-1; clone size: many; D gene: TRBD2; V gene: TRBV4-1; CDR3 DNA: TGCGCCAGCAGCCAAGGAAAGTATTCGGTGGCGGGGGGGCCCGAGAATGAGCAGTTCTTC; CDR3 protein: CASSQGKYSVAGGPENEQFF
J gene: TRBJ2-6; clone size: few; D gene: TRBD2; V gene: TRBV3-1; CDR3 DNA: TGTGCCAGCAGCCTAGCGGGAGGGGGGGCCTCTGGGGCCAACGTCCTGACTTTC; CDR3 protein: CASSLAGGGASGANVLTF
J gene: TRBJ1-4; clone size: NA; D gene: NA; V gene: TRBV2; CDR3 DNA: TGTGCCAGCAGGGTAGACCGCGGCGGATTTGAAAAACTGTTTTTT; CDR3 protein: CASRVDRGGFEKLFF
J gene: TRBJ2-3; clone size: few; D gene: TRBD2; V gene: TRBV5-1; CDR3 DNA: TGCGCCAGCACCAATCCTGTGGGGGGGGCAGATACGCAGTATTTT; CDR3 protein: CASTNPVGGADTQYF
J gene: TRBJ1-2; clone size: many; D gene: NA; V gene: TRBV13; CDR3 DNA: TGTGCCAGCAGCGCCCTAGGGGAAGGCCGTAGGGATGGCTACACCTTC; CDR3 protein: CASSALGEGRRDGYTF
J gene: TRBJ1-4; clone size: many; D gene: NA; V gene: TRBV28; CDR3 DNA: TGTGCCAGCAGTTTAGGCCTTGGGATCCCTGAAGTGAAACTGTTTTTT; CDR3 protein: CASSLGLGIPEVKLFF
J gene: TRBJ1-1; clone size: NA; D gene: NA; V gene: TRBV2; CDR3 DNA: TGTGCCAGCAAGCAGACAGGTGTGAACACTGAAGCTTTCTTT; CDR3 protein: CASKQTGVNTEAFF
J gene: TRBJ1-6; clone size: NA; D gene: NA; V gene: TRBV2; CDR3 DNA: TGTGCCAGCAGTGCCAGGGATTCACCCCTCCACTTT; CDR3 protein: CASSARDSPLHF
J gene: TRBJ1-2; clone size: few; D gene: NA; V gene: TRBV6-5; CDR3 DNA: TGTGCCAGCAGTTATAGCCATAACAGTAACTATGGCTACACCTTC; CDR3 protein: CASSYSHNSNYGYTF
J gene: TRBJ1-2; clone size: few; D gene: NA; V gene: TRBV5-6; CDR3 DNA: TGTGCCAGCAGCTCCGTAGGGCAGACCACTAACTATGGCTACACCTTC; CDR3 protein: CASSSVGQTTNYGYTF
J gene: TRBJ2-1; clone size: few; D gene: TRBD2; V gene: TRBV24-1; CDR3 DNA: TGTGCCACCAGTGATCGGACTAGCGGGAGGCCATACAATGAGCAGTTCTTC; CDR3 protein: CATSDRTSGRPYNEQFF
J gene: TRBJ1-4; clone size: many; D gene: NA; V gene: TRBV4-2; CDR3 DNA: TGTGCCAGCAGCCAAAATCCGGGTCAGGGGAATGAAAAACTGTTTTTT; CDR3 protein: CASSQNPGQGNEKLFF
J gene: TRBJ2-1; clone size: NA; D gene: NA; V gene: TRBV6-1; CDR3 DNA: TGTGCCGGTTCGGATAGCTCCTACAATGAGCAGTTCTTC; CDR3 protein: CAGSDSSYNEQFF
J gene: TRBJ2-7; clone size: few; D gene: NA; V gene: TRBV19; CDR3 DNA: TGTGCCAGTAGACCACAGGGCCCAGGCGAGCAGTACTTC; CDR3 protein: CASRPQGPGEQYF
J gene: TRBJ2-3; clone size: many; D gene: NA; V gene: TRBV7-9; CDR3 DNA: TGTGCCAGTACATGGAGGGGCACAGATACGCAGTATTTT; CDR3 protein: CASTWRGTDTQYF
J gene: TRBJ1-2; clone size: many; D gene: TRBD1; V gene: TRBV29-1; CDR3 DNA: TGCAGCGTTGAAGCAGGGACAGCGCGAGGCTACACCTTC; CDR3 protein: CSVEAGTARGYTF
J gene: TRBJ2-1; clone size: few; D gene: TRBD2; V gene: TRBV20-1; CDR3 DNA: TGCAGTGCTAGTAATCTAGCGGGGGGGCACTATGAGCAGTTCTTC; CDR3 protein: CSASNLAGGHYEQFF
J gene: TRBJ2-1; clone size: few; D gene: NA; V gene: TRBV12-3/TRBV12-4; CDR3 DNA: TGTGCCAGCAGAAGGGAGATCAATGAGCAGTTCTTC; CDR3 protein: CASRREINEQFF
J gene: TRBJ1-6; clone size: NA; D gene: NA; V gene: TRBV2; CDR3 DNA: TGTGCCAGCATTACAGGGAATTCACCCCTCCACTTT; CDR3 protein: CASITGNSPLHF
J gene: TRBJ2-6; clone size: NA; D gene: NA; V gene: TRBV29-1; CDR3 DNA: TGCAGCGTTGAAGAGGGACAACCCTCTGGGGGCAACATCCTGACTTTC; CDR3 protein: CSVEEGQPSGGNILTF
J gene: TRBJ2-7; clone size: many; D gene: TRBD1; V gene: TRBV9; CDR3 DNA: TGTGCCAGCAGCGTATCCGGGACAGGGATTTACGAGCAGTACTTC; CDR3 protein: CASSVSGTGIYEQYF
J gene: TRBJ2-2; clone size: NA; D gene: NA; V gene: TRBV2; CDR3 DNA: TGTGCCAGCAGTGAGGGGTGGACCGGGGAGCTGTTTTTT; CDR3 protein: CASSEGWTGELFF
J gene: TRBJ1-1; clone size: NA; D gene: TRBD1; V gene: TRBV11-2; CDR3 DNA: TGTGCCAGCAGTCGACAGGGAGCGGTGAGGAAATCGGGCACTGAAGCTTTCTTT; CDR3 protein: CASSRQGAVRKSGTEAFF
J gene: TRBJ2-3; clone size: NA; D gene: TRBD2; V gene: TRBV15; CDR3 DNA: TGTGCCACCAGCCCCGGGACGGCTAGCGGGAGCACAGATACGCAGTATTTT; CDR3 protein: CATSPGTASGSTDTQYF
J gene: TRBJ2-2; clone size: NA; D gene: NA; V gene: TRBV2; CDR3 DNA: TGTGCCAGCAAACCGGGAGAGGGCACCGGGGAGCTGTTTTTT; CDR3 protein: CASKPGEGTGELFF
J gene: TRBJ2-3; clone size: few; D gene: TRBD2; V gene: TRBV20-1; CDR3 DNA: TGCAGTGCTACCTCCCTAGTTGGTAGCGGGGGGCACACAGATACGCAGTATTTT; CDR3 protein: CSATSLVGSGGHTDTQYF
J gene: TRBJ2-6; clone size: NA; D gene: NA; V gene: TRBV5-1; CDR3 DNA: TGCGCCAGCAGCTTGGTCGGGAACTCTGGGGCCAACGTCCTGACTTTC; CDR3 protein: CASSLVGNSGANVLTF
J gene: TRBJ2-5; clone size: NA; D gene: NA; V gene: TRBV11-1; CDR3 DNA: TGTGCCAGCAGCTTACCCCGCCTGGGAGGATTAGCGAAAACAGAGACCCAGTACTTC; CDR3 protein: CASSLPRLGGLAKTETQYF
J gene: TRBJ1-1; clone size: many; D gene: NA; V gene: TRBV4-1; CDR3 DNA: TGCGCCAGCAGCCATCCTATGGAGGGAAAGAACACTGAAGCTTTCTTT; CDR3 protein: CASSHPMEGKNTEAFF
J gene: TRBJ2-1; clone size: few; D gene: TRBD2; V gene: TRBV6-2/TRBV6-3; CDR3 DNA: TGTGCCAGCGGGGGTAGCGGGAGGGGTAATGAGCAGTTCTTC; CDR3 protein: CASGGSGRGNEQFF